One and the same sample provided the 8 T cell receptor beta chains below, sequenced in a study of beta chain features in type 1 diabetes. The study's findings and limits: Moderate yet significant TCRB CDR3 shortening was seen in Type 1 diabetes patients in all four CD4+ subsets.

No antigens are known for them. Expressed TCRB transcripts were sequenced after all isolated RNA was converted to cDNA. Sequencing used immunoSEQ multiplex PCR; TCRdb keeps in-frame clones, though not all of them. The data hold under 400,000 clones, with roughly 12% observed a single time. Sample: naive CD4+ T cells from blood. These receptors were collected from a young woman with type 1 diabetes.

This clone was detected a few times. The gene calls are TRBV13 and TRBJ1-2; 8 nucleotides line up with TRBD1. The ends lost 7 bases at V and 7 bases at J; junction bases unmatched: 23. Per germline, CDR1 PRHDT and CDR2 FYEKMQ (reference sequence). This CDR3 contains 18 residues. The CDR3 here is CASTKGRRDRSYWAGYTF. CDR3 nucleotide sequence: TGTGCCAGCACCAAAGGTCGGAGGGACAGGTCTTACTGGGCTGGCTACACCTTC. Filled out from reference TRBV13 and TRBJ1-2, the complete variable domain reads AAGVIQSPRHLIKEKRETATLKCYPIPRHDTVYWYQQGPGQDPQFLISFYEKMQSDKGSIPDRFSAQQFSDYHSELNMSSLELGDSALYFCASTKGRRDRSYWAGYTFGSGTRLTVV.

This clone was detected only a few times. V is TRBV6-6 and J is TRBJ2-1; D perhaps matches TRBD2 (6 bases). The CDR3 contains 13 residues. The V end was cut by 5 bases, the J end by 9 bases, with 14 bases between. Germline CDR1 and CDR2: MNHNY and SVGAGI (reference sequence). The CDR3 is CASSPVPEGEQFF. DNA of the CDR3: TGTGCCAGCAGTCCCGTACCGGAGGGTGAGCAGTTCTTC.

The rearrangement joins TRBV25-1 to TRBJ2-7; no clear D. The CDR3 runs 14 residues. The V gene lost 6 bases and the J gene lost 0 bases, with 12 bases spanning the gap. CDR1 MGHDK and CDR2 SYGVNS come from the germline V gene. CDR3 bases: TGTGCCAGCAGGACCACGCGCGGCTCCTACGAGCAGTACTTC. It yields the protein CASRTTRGSYEQYF.

The chain recombines TRBV5-1 with TRBJ1-2; D unresolved. The germline V gene encodes CDR1 SGHRS and CDR2 YFSETQ. The CDR3 is 15 amino acids. V lost 4 bases, J lost 3 bases, and 16 bases lay in between. The CDR3 here is CASSPGLTADYGYTF. The CDR3 DNA reads TGCGCCAGCAGCCCTGGACTCACGGCGGACTATGGCTACACCTTC.

The gene calls are TRBV4-1 and TRBJ2-4, with D tentatively TRBD1 (6 bases). The CDR3 runs to 15 residues. Germline lookup yields CDR1 MGHRA and CDR2 YSYEKL. V was shortened by 1 base and J by 4 bases, with 11 bases between the two germline ends. The DNA for the CDR3 is TGCGCCAGCAGCCAAGTCGGGCAGGGGAAAAACATTCAGTACTTC. Translating it yields CASSQVGQGKNIQYF.

Details on this clone: The sample contains more than one DNA sequence encoding this CDR3. The chain recombines TRBV9 with TRBJ2-3; 11 positions agree with TRBD2. Per germline, CDR1 SGDLS and CDR2 YYNGEE. Trimming took 0 bases from V and 2 from J; bases not matched to a gene: 2. The CDR3 runs 16 residues. The CDR3 nucleotides are TGTGCCAGCAGCGTAGGACTAGCGGGGATCACAGATACGCAGTATTTT. Translating gives CASSVGLAGITDTQYF.

This clone was found a few times. The chain employs TRBV30 and TRBJ2-7, with unresolved D. With 2 bases removed from V and 5 bases from J, the gap between germline ends came to 10 bases. The CDR3 length is 12 residues. CDR1 is GTSNPN, CDR2 SVGIG, per germline (reference sequence). The CDR3 DNA sequence: TGTGCCTGGAGTAAATCCCTCCACGAGCAGTACTTC. Translated: CAWSKSLHEQYF. Combining the CDR3 with reference TRBV30 and TRBJ2-7 gives the whole variable domain SQTIHQWPATLVQPVGSPLSLECTVEGTSNPNLYWYRQAAGRGLQLLFYSVGIGQISSEVPQNLSASRPQDRQFILSSKKLLLSDSGFYLCAWSKSLHEQYFGPGTRLTVT.

The J gene is TRBJ2-7, the V gene TRBV14; weak D call: TRBD1 (5 bases). The length of the CDR3 is 16 residues. From germline, CDR1 is SGHDN and CDR2 FVKESK. Trimming took off 0 bases at V and 0 bases at J, with 12 bases between the two ends. CDR3 DNA: TGTGCCAGCAGCCAAGATGGGGCAGTAAACTCCTACGAGCAGTACTTC. It specifies CASSQDGAVNSYEQYF.